This T cell receptor (beta chain) derives from a study of PD-1 blockade in classical Hodgkin lymphoma. Study observations and caveats: Complete responders started with a diversity level that resembled newly diagnosed patients at baseline. Nivolumab starters within 1 year of ASCT were excluded. TCR diversity rose significantly by C4D1 in CD4+ but not CD8+ cells.

Each patient relapsed following autologous stem cell transplantation, and prior brentuximab vedotin exposure differed. Best response was recorded as complete response, partial response or progressive disease. Only in-frame clones appear in the TCRdb table, and some are missing; sequencing was by immunoSEQ multiplex PCR. The sample has about 110,000 clones, about nine tenths seen once. Of note for this clone: Its antigen remains unidentified.

CDR1 and CDR2 from the germline V gene are ENHRY and SYGVKD. V gave up 4 bases and J gave up 9 bases, with 16 bases separating them. This CDR3 is built from 14 residues. Sample: peripheral blood mononuclear cells (PBMCs), taken before the second cycle of nivolumab. This TCR was recovered from a human donor with classical Hodgkin lymphoma. The chain joins TRBV10-3 to TRBJ2-1; D perhaps matches TRBD1 (5 bases). The CDR3 DNA sequence: TGTGCCATCAGTGTGGGGCTAGTCGAAGTTGAGCAGTTCTTC. It is translated as CAISVGLVEVEQFF.